This T cell receptor (beta chain) was found in a study of vaccination effects on CD4 cells after COVID-19. Sequencing followed a ViraFEST assay step that expanded antigen-specific CD4+ T cells with viral peptide pools. Following 10 days of culture, CD4+ T cells were isolated. The infection with SARS-CoV-2 (confirmed by PCR) occurred in this person between March and December 2020. About 2.1 million PBMC were seeded per well and grown in the presence of approximately 9.5 IU/ml IL-2 and about 10 ug/ml peptides. In the cultures, half the medium was exchanged for IL-2 medium on days 3 and 7. Sequenced by immunoSEQ multiplex PCR; TCRdb stores in-frame clones only, minus some. The sample yields 55,000 to 90,000 clones, roughly two thirds seen once. Trimming took 4 bases from V and 3 from J; bases not matched to a gene: 3. The CDR3 has 14 residues. Germline V CDR1 and CDR2: SGHTA, FQGNSA. As regards this clone: Its antigen is currently unknown.

The source is a human donor who had a prior SARS-CoV-2 infection. The source material was CD4+ T cells from PBMCs cultured with HIV peptides, sampled before COVID-19 vaccination. Subset of the sample: HIV-1 Nef peptide pool negative control/reference culture. The V call is TRBV7-2, the J call TRBJ1-2; 9 positions match TRBD1. The CDR3 sequence is CASSSDRGDYGYTF. The CDR3 DNA reads TGTGCCAGCAGCTCGGACAGGGGAGACTATGGCTACACCTTC.